The 30 T cell receptor beta chains given below trace back to one sample, sequenced in a study of early stage breast cancer tumors. Using immunoSEQ multiplex PCR, the repertoire was profiled, and TCRdb retains in-frame clones only, with some absent. The sample consists of about 58,000 clones, about 74% of them appearing once. The sample consisted of blood. These receptors all come from a person aged 25 to 39 with breast cancer.

This chain links TRBV11-2 with TRBJ2-7; TRBD2 matches 9 bases. V lost 5 bases to trimming and J lost 5 bases; unmatched junction nucleotides: 10. The CDR3 totals 15 residues. Germline V gene sequence: CDR1 SGHAT, CDR2 FQNNGV. The CDR3 sequence: CASSGRTSVFDEQYF. Written as DNA, the CDR3 is TGTGCCAGCAGCGGCAGGACTAGCGTGTTTGACGAGCAGTACTTC.

The CDR3 DNA follows: TGTGCCAGCAGCTTAGGACAGAACAATCAGCCCCAGCATTTT. Translated, it gives CASSLGQNNQPQHF. The genes are TRBV7-2 and TRBJ1-5, with D perhaps matching TRBD1 (5 bases). Trimming pared 1 base from V and 3 bases from J, leaving 7 bases between. The germline V gene encodes CDR1 SGHTA and CDR2 FQGNSA. The CDR3 loop spans 14 amino acids.

This clone was seen a few times. Written as DNA, the CDR3 is TGTGCCAGCAGTGAATCTCGATTGAGTCGCTACGAGCAGTACTTC. Protein: CASSESRLSRYEQYF. The J gene is TRBJ2-7, the V gene TRBV2; no firm D call. Trimming took 2 bases from V and 3 from J, leaving 14 bases between them. This CDR3 comprises 15 residues. Germline assignment: CDR1 SNHLY and CDR2 FYNNEI.

This clone was observed a single time. The gene calls are TRBV7-9 and TRBJ1-2; tentatively, D is TRBD1 (6 bases). CDR3 size: 16 residues. CDR1 SEHNR and CDR2 FQNEAQ come from the germline V gene (reference sequence). Trimming removed 2 bases from V and 5 bases from J, with 18 bases in between. The chain's CDR3 is CASSLTGSGGPYGYTF. CDR3 coding DNA: TGTGCCAGCAGCTTAACGGGCAGTGGGGGGCCTTATGGCTACACCTTC.

V and J are TRBV5-1 and TRBJ1-2, with unresolved D. The V and J ends lost 0 bases and 6 bases respectively, with 6 bases between them. Germline V gene sequence: CDR1 SGHRS, CDR2 YFSETQ. The CDR3 is 12 amino acids. DNA of the CDR3: TGCGCCAGCAGCTTGGCACAAGATGGCTACACCTTC. Protein sequence: CASSLAQDGYTF.

This chain's CDR3 is CASSMSGGLAKNIQYF. The CDR3 DNA sequence: TGTGCCAGCAGTATGTCCGGGGGGTTAGCCAAAAACATTCAGTACTTC. The chain employs TRBV27 and TRBJ2-4, with 7 bases matching TRBD2. V lost 5 bases to trimming and J lost 0 bases; unmatched junction nucleotides: 7. The germline gives CDR1 MNHEY, CDR2 SMNVEV (reference sequence). This CDR3 has 16 amino acids.

V and J are TRBV5-4 and TRBJ2-3, with 7 bases aligning to TRBD1. Losses at the gene ends were 4 bases for V and 4 bases for J; bases not matched to a gene: 6. The CDR3 has 14 residues. From germline, CDR1 is SGHNT and CDR2 YYREEE (reference sequence). The CDR3 region is CASSRQGAADTQYF. The CDR3 DNA reads as TGTGCCAGCAGCCGACAGGGCGCGGCAGATACGCAGTATTTT.

V gene TRBV11-2 combines with J gene TRBJ1-2; a weak D match, TRBD1 (5 bases). The CDR3 totals 17 residues. Germline V gives CDR1 SGHAT, CDR2 FQNNGV. Trimming took 2 bases from V and 5 from J, leaving 21 bases between them. This chain's CDR3 is CASSLTGVQGFGYGYTF. In DNA, the CDR3 is TGTGCCAGCAGCTTAACGGGTGTCCAGGGATTTGGATATGGCTACACCTTC.

This chain connects TRBV19 to TRBJ2-1; D is ambiguous. Trimming left V 6 bases short and J 7 bases short, with 19 bases between. The CDR3 spans 15 residues. CDR1 LNHDA and CDR2 SQIVND come from the germline V gene (reference sequence). The CDR3 bases are TGTGCCAGTAGAGGGCAAAGGGTCCCGTGGAATGAGCAGTTCTTC. The encoded protein is CASRGQRVPWNEQFF.

This clone was recorded a few times. The chain has TRBV18 and TRBJ2-3; 11 bases fit TRBD2. This CDR3 is 16 amino acids long. Germline values: CDR1 KGHSH, CDR2 LQKENI. V gave up 2 bases and J gave up 6 bases; unmatched junction bases: 7. Here the CDR3 reads CASSPVAGGPEDTQYF. In DNA form, the CDR3 reads TGTGCCAGCTCACCAGTAGCGGGAGGGCCGGAGGATACGCAGTATTTT.

This clone was seen more than once but under ten times. The chain employs TRBV28 and TRBJ1-5; no clear D. V was shortened by 7 bases and J by 1 base, with 8 bases between the two germline ends. From germline, CDR1 is MDHEN and CDR2 SYDVKM. This CDR3 spans 13 amino acids. The CDR3 region is CASIRQSNQPQHF. CDR3 DNA sequence: TGTGCCAGCATCCGGCAGAGCAATCAGCCCCAGCATTTT.

The V gene is TRBV15, the J gene TRBJ2-5, with 13 bases aligning to TRBD2. Germline V gene data show CDR1 as LNHNV and CDR2 as YYDKDF (reference sequence). There are 16 residues in the CDR3. Germline trimming cut 6 bases from V and 5 bases from J; bases unmatched to any gene: 9. CDR3 sequence: CATSNGLAGVRETQYF. CDR3 sequence (DNA): TGTGCCACCAGTAACGGACTAGCGGGAGTTAGGGAGACCCAGTACTTC.

Comments on this clone: Other DNA sequences in the same sample also yield this CDR3. The V gene is TRBV27, the J gene TRBJ1-2, with D possibly being TRBD1 (5 bases). The CDR3 consists of 13 residues. The germline V gene has CDR1 MNHEY and CDR2 SMNVEV (reference sequence). V lost 2 bases and J lost 2, with 6 bases in between. The CDR3 DNA is TGTGCCAGCAGTTTAGGGGGGAACTATGGCTACACCTTC. This sequence encodes CASSLGGNYGYTF.

This clone was detected only a few times. The CDR3: CASSQDTRAGDTQYF. DNA for the CDR3: TGCGCCAGCAGCCAAGATACGAGGGCCGGAGATACGCAGTATTTT. This rearrangement joins TRBV4-3 to TRBJ2-3, with D perhaps TRBD2 (5 bases). Trimming took off 0 bases at V and 5 bases at J, with 12 bases between the two ends. From germline, CDR1 is LGHNA and CDR2 YSLEER. CDR3 length equals 15 residues.

This sequence joins TRBV29-1 and TRBJ1-5; D gene unclear. The CDR3 has 12 residues. V shed 6 bases and J shed 0 bases, with 6 bases lying between them. Per the germline V gene, CDR1 is SQVTM and CDR2 is ANQGSEA. The CDR3 DNA follows: TGCAGCGTGACCGATAGCAATCAGCCCCAGCATTTT. Its translation: CSVTDSNQPQHF.

This sequence joins TRBV27 and TRBJ1-1; D call uncertain. The V gene's germline CDR1 is MNHEY and CDR2 SMNVEV (reference sequence). This CDR3 is built from 12 residues. V gave up 3 bases and J gave up 8 bases, with 10 bases separating them. CDR3 nucleotide sequence: TGTGCCAGCAGTTTCCCGGGAGGGGAAGCTTTCTTT. This sequence encodes CASSFPGGEAFF.

The chain employs TRBV11-2 and TRBJ1-2, with TRBD1 matching 8 bases. CDR3 length: 15 amino acids. Per germline, CDR1 SGHAT and CDR2 FQNNGV. Unmatched junction bases numbered 9, after V lost 5 bases and J lost 4 bases. The CDR3 loop reads CASSAAQGQAYGYTF. CDR3 bases: TGTGCCAGCAGCGCCGCCCAGGGACAGGCCTATGGCTACACCTTC.

The J gene is TRBJ2-1, the V gene TRBV11-3, with 7 positions matching TRBD2. V lost 4 bases and J lost 3; bases outside the gene matches: 6. CDR1 is SGHNT, CDR2 YENEEA, per germline. The CDR3 loop spans 15 amino acids. The DNA for the CDR3 is TGTGCCAGCAGCTCCCGGGACTATGGCTACAATGAGCAGTTCTTC. This sequence encodes CASSSRDYGYNEQFF.

The J gene is TRBJ2-3, the V gene TRBV7-9, with 8 bases identical to TRBD1. With V trimmed by 5 bases and J by 6 bases, 13 bases remained unmatched. Germline CDR1 is SEHNR and CDR2 is FQNEAQ (reference sequence). The CDR3 is made up of 16 amino acids. The CDR3 region is CASSVLRGRTGDTQYF. The CDR3 nucleotides are TGTGCCAGCAGCGTCCTTCGGGGGAGGACAGGGGATACGCAGTATTTT. Drawing the rest from reference TRBV7-9 and TRBJ2-3, the complete variable domain is DTGVSQNPRHKITKRGQNVTFRCDPISEHNRLYWYRQTLGQGPEFLTYFQNEAQLEKSRLLSDRFSAERPKGSFSTLEIQRTEQGDSAMYLCASSVLRGRTGDTQYFGPGTRLTVL.

This clone occurred once. This chain links TRBV27 with TRBJ2-7; 7 bases align to TRBD1. The germline V gene encodes CDR1 MNHEY and CDR2 SMNVEV (reference sequence). The CDR3 consists of 15 residues. V lost 5 bases, J lost 0 bases, and 7 bases stayed unmatched. The CDR3, as DNA: TGTGCCAGCAGTCTGTGGGGGACAGACTCCTACGAGCAGTACTTC. Protein: CASSLWGTDSYEQYF.

V gene TRBV9 combines with J gene TRBJ2-1; possible D gene TRBD2, 6 bases. The CDR3 is made up of 18 amino acids. CDR1 is SGDLS and CDR2 is YYNGEE in the germline V gene. The ends were cut back, 0 bases at V and 0 bases at J, with 16 bases in the middle. CDR3 sequence (DNA): TGTGCCAGCAGCGTAGAAAGGCGGGGTCAGAGCTCCTACAATGAGCAGTTCTTC. Its protein product is CASSVERRGQSSYNEQFF.

V and J are TRBV7-2 and TRBJ1-3; D not resolved. The CDR3 spans 16 residues. Germline V gene data show CDR1 as SGHTA and CDR2 as FQGNSA. V was trimmed by 5 bases and J by 1 base, leaving 15 bases between them. As DNA, the CDR3 is TGTGCCAGCAGCCCCCGTGGGTTTGGATCTGGAAACACCATATATTTT. Amino acid sequence: CASSPRGFGSGNTIYF.

The rearrangement uses TRBV5-5 and TRBJ2-1; 12 nucleotides align to TRBD1. The germline V gene encodes CDR1 SGHKS and CDR2 YYEKEE (reference sequence). With V trimmed by 0 bases and J by 6 bases, 7 bases remained unmatched. The CDR3 is 17 amino acids. Here the CDR3 DNA reads TGTGCCAGCAGCTTGGGGTTGGGACAGGGGGCGGGCAATGAGCAGTTCTTC. It translates to CASSLGLGQGAGNEQFF.

The DNA for the CDR3 is TGCGCCAGCAGCCTGTCAGGGTCGGGAGAGCAGTACTTC. Residues: CASSLSGSGEQYF. The V and J genes are TRBV5-1 and TRBJ2-7; D is tentatively TRBD1 or TRBD2 (5 bases each). The germline CDR1 and CDR2 sequences are SGHRS and YFSETQ. The CDR3 totals 13 residues. Trimming shortened V by 4 bases and J by 7 bases, and 15 bases separated the two germline ends.

The CDR3 sequence: CASSQDRGQGNGYTF. The CDR3 nucleotides read TGTGCCAGCAGCCAAGACAGGGGGCAGGGGAATGGCTACACCTTC. The genes are TRBV4-2 and TRBJ1-2; 8 positions agree with TRBD1. This CDR3 has 15 amino acids. Germline V lookup: CDR1 LGHNA, CDR2 YNFKEQ. V dropped 0 bases and J dropped 6; count of bases not matched to a gene: 6.

The chain joins TRBV9 to TRBJ1-4, with TRBD1 identical over 8 bases. This CDR3 region has 12 residues. Germline V gives CDR1 SGDLS, CDR2 YYNGEE. V was clipped by 4 bases and J by 10 bases; unmatched bases: 3. In DNA form, the CDR3 reads TGTGCCAGCAGCATAGGACAGGGAAAACTGTTTTTT. It encodes CASSIGQGKLFF.

The chain joins TRBV6-1 to TRBJ2-7, with a tentative D call TRBD2 (6 bases). V gave up 4 bases and J gave up 6 bases, with 16 bases separating them. The CDR3 has 14 amino acids. CDR1 MNHNS and CDR2 SASEGT come from the germline V gene. The CDR3, as DNA: TGTGCCAGCAGTGTAGCGGAGGGAAGGTCCGAGCAGTACTTC. Amino acid sequence: CASSVAEGRSEQYF.

V usage is TRBV14 and J usage is TRBJ2-7; 11 bases match TRBD2. Per germline, CDR1 SGHDN and CDR2 FVKESK. This CDR3 region has 20 residues. With 2 bases clipped from V and 0 bases from J, the junction kept 15 bases outside the gene matches. The CDR3 region has the DNA TGTGCCAGCAGCCAACGTTCGGCTAGCGGGAGGTCCCGCAGCTCCTACGAGCAGTACTTC. As protein: CASSQRSASGRSRSSYEQYF.

The J gene is TRBJ2-7, the V gene TRBV11-2; 9 nucleotides align to TRBD2. The CDR3 runs to 12 residues. The V gene's germline CDR1 is SGHAT and CDR2 FQNNGV. V dropped 4 bases and J dropped 7; count of bases not matched to a gene: 2. CDR3 coding DNA: TGTGCCAGCAGCTCGGCGGGGGGGGAGCAGTACTTC. The encoded protein is CASSSAGGEQYF.

The chain has TRBV11-2 and TRBJ2-7; the match to TRBD2 covers 12 bases. The CDR3 is 14 residues long. With V trimmed by 4 bases and J by 5 bases, 3 bases remained unmatched. The V gene's germline CDR1 is SGHAT and CDR2 FQNNGV. The CDR3 DNA is TGTGCCAGCAGCTCTAGCGGGAGGGGGCACGAGCAGTACTTC. Its protein is CASSSSGRGHEQYF. Full variable domain (rest looked up from reference TRBV11-2 and TRBJ2-7): EAGVAQSPRYKIIEKRQSVAFWCNPISGHATLYWYQQILGQGPKLLIQFQNNGVVDDSQLPKDRFSAERLKGVDSTLKIQPAKLEDSAVYLCASSSSGRGHEQYFGPGTRLTVT.